Listed here is a single T cell receptor beta chain. Its target is not known. In germline, CDR1 is SQVTM, CDR2 ANQGSEA. The CDR3 totals 16 residues. V gave up 5 bases and J gave up 5 bases; unmatched junction bases: 16. Total RNA was extracted at no less than 5.5 micrograms per sample. For the second PCR, which ran for 7 to 11 cycles, a sample-barcoded 5' primer and a J-beta primer mix were used. Each cDNA molecule was tagged by a template-switch adaptor that had 12 random nucleotides. MiXCR, applied by TCRdb to the 5' RACE reads, yields one record per CDR3 protein. There are over 1,300,000 distinct CDR3 sequences in the sample; around 59% occur only once, and roughly 6.3% lies in the top ten. The data derive from a study of blood T cells in healthy people across ages. Study-wide findings and caveats: Investigators treated diversity estimates from one million T cells as underestimates. The percentage of naive T cells correlated strongly with TCR beta diversity.

This sequence was found in a man aged 18 to 30 in good health. Material: blood. The V gene is TRBV29-1, the J gene TRBJ1-1, with 8 bases identical to TRBD1. The CDR3: CSVQYPDRTGRTEAFF. Here the CDR3 DNA reads TGCAGCGTTCAATACCCTGACCGGACAGGGAGAACTGAAGCTTTCTTT.